This entry concerns a single T cell receptor (beta chain). This CDR3 spans 15 amino acids. The ends lost 0 bases at V and 7 bases at J; junction bases unmatched: 6. Germline V gene data show CDR1 as SGHRS and CDR2 as YFSETQ. The method was immunoSEQ multiplex PCR; TCRdb's version includes in-frame clones alone and lacks a portion of them. The table includes roughly 120,000 clones, 80% to 95% detected once. This sample was included in a study of T cell responses to AZD1222 COVID-19 vaccine. This chain joins TRBV5-1 and TRBJ1-4; 7 positions match TRBD1. The sequence derives from an adult who received the MenACWY meningococcal vaccine as a control. The specimen comprised peripheral blood, sampled 28 days after the second dose of the MenACWY control vaccine. CDR3 in DNA: TGCGCCAGCAGCTTGGACAGGGGAGGGGTTGAAAAACTGTTTTTT. Amino acids: CASSLDRGGVEKLFF. Full variable domain (remainder filled in from reference TRBV5-1 and TRBJ1-4): KAGVTQTPRYLIKTRGQQVTLSCSPISGHRSVSWYQQTPGQGLQFLFEYFSETQRNKGNFPGRFSGRQFSNSRSEMNVSTLELGDSALYLCASSLDRGGVEKLFFGSGTQLSVL.